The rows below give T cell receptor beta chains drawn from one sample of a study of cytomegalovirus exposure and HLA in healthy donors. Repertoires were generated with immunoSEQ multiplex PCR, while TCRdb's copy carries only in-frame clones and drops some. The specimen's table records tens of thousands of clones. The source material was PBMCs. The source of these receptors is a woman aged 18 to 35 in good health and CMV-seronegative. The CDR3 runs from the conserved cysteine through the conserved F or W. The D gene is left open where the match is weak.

cdr3_nt: TGCAGCGTTGATCTAGTGGGTGGCCCCGGGTCTATCCCTGGGGCCAACGTCCTGACTTTC
cdr3_aa: CSVDLVGGPGSIPGANVLTF
d_call: .
j_call: TRBJ2-6
v_call: TRBV29-1

cdr3_nt: TGTGCCAGCAGTGACTTTAGACTGGCTGTGGGCACCTTC
cdr3_aa: CASSDFRLAVGTF
d_call: .
j_call: TRBJ1-2
v_call: TRBV2

cdr3_nt: TGTGCCAGCAGTGAAGCACGGGAGAACAGAGATACGCAGTATTTT
cdr3_aa: CASSEARENRDTQYF
d_call: .
j_call: TRBJ2-3
v_call: TRBV25-1

cdr3_nt: TGCGCCAGCAGCTTAAATAGCGGGAGTTCCTACAATGAGCAGTTCTTC
cdr3_aa: CASSLNSGSSYNEQFF
d_call: TRBD2
j_call: TRBJ2-1
v_call: TRBV5-1

cdr3_nt: TGCGCCAGCAGCTCGAGGGGTGGGACTAGCGGGAGAAATGAGCAGTTCTTC
cdr3_aa: CASSSRGGTSGRNEQFF
d_call: TRBD2
j_call: TRBJ2-1
v_call: TRBV5-1

cdr3_nt: TGTGCCAGCAGCTTCCCCGGACAGGGCTACGAGCAGTACTTC
cdr3_aa: CASSFPGQGYEQYF
d_call: TRBD1
j_call: TRBJ2-7
v_call: TRBV5-4

cdr3_nt: TGTGCCAGCAGACCGGGACTAGCGGGGGGAGAGACCCAGTACTTC
cdr3_aa: CASRPGLAGGETQYF
d_call: TRBD2
j_call: TRBJ2-5
v_call: TRBV6-5

cdr3_nt: TGTGCCTCGACGGTGGGGACTAGCCCATTGGATACGCAGTATTTT
cdr3_aa: CASTVGTSPLDTQYF
d_call: TRBD2
j_call: TRBJ2-3
v_call: TRBV30

cdr3_nt: TGTGCCAGCAGTTTATCGAACTGGGACAGGGGGAACAATCAGCCCCAGCATTTT
cdr3_aa: CASSLSNWDRGNNQPQHF
d_call: TRBD1
j_call: TRBJ1-5
v_call: TRBV27

cdr3_nt: TGTGCCAGCAGCTCGGGACAGACTCTCGGTGGCTACACCTTC
cdr3_aa: CASSSGQTLGGYTF
d_call: TRBD1
j_call: TRBJ1-2
v_call: TRBV7-2

cdr3_nt: TGTGCCAGCACCAGGGGAAGCTACGAGCAGTACTTC
cdr3_aa: CASTRGSYEQYF
d_call: .
j_call: TRBJ2-7
v_call: TRBV6-1

cdr3_nt: TGTGCCTGGATAGGACCTAGCGGCCCCGTCCGGCAGGGGAGTTTGGAAGCTTTCTTT
cdr3_aa: CAWIGPSGPVRQGSLEAFF
d_call: .
j_call: TRBJ1-1
v_call: TRBV30

cdr3_nt: TGTGCCATCAGCCTCGACAGGGTAACCTACGAGCAGTACTTC
cdr3_aa: CAISLDRVTYEQYF
d_call: TRBD1
j_call: TRBJ2-7
v_call: TRBV10-3

cdr3_nt: TGTGCCAGCAGGACAGGGCGGGATGAGCAGTTCTTC
cdr3_aa: CASRTGRDEQFF
d_call: TRBD1
j_call: TRBJ2-1
v_call: TRBV28

cdr3_nt: TGCAGCGTCCGGGGACTTCGGGGGGGCACTGAAGCTTTCTTT
cdr3_aa: CSVRGLRGGTEAFF
d_call: .
j_call: TRBJ1-1
v_call: TRBV29-1

cdr3_nt: TGTGCCAGCAGTTCCATCAATCAGCCCCAGCATTTT
cdr3_aa: CASSSINQPQHF
d_call: .
j_call: TRBJ1-5
v_call: TRBV6-5

cdr3_nt: TGTGCCAGCAGTGTAGCAGGGGGCAACACCGGGGAGCTGTTTTTT
cdr3_aa: CASSVAGGNTGELFF
d_call: TRBD1
j_call: TRBJ2-2
v_call: TRBV6-4

cdr3_nt: TGTGCCAGCAGTTTGGGCACAACAGGTGACATGAACACTGAAGCTTTCTTT
cdr3_aa: CASSLGTTGDMNTEAFF
d_call: .
j_call: TRBJ1-1
v_call: TRBV28

cdr3_nt: TGTGCCAGCAGTGAGGTCCAGATTTATGGCTACACCTTC
cdr3_aa: CASSEVQIYGYTF
d_call: .
j_call: TRBJ1-2
v_call: TRBV2

cdr3_nt: TGCGCCAGCAGCCAAGCGGCAGGGGGCCCCTACGAGCAGTACTTC
cdr3_aa: CASSQAAGGPYEQYF
d_call: TRBD1
j_call: TRBJ2-7
v_call: TRBV4-1

cdr3_nt: TGTGCCTGGAGTGTAGGCCCGGGGTGGAACACTGAAGCTTTCTTT
cdr3_aa: CAWSVGPGWNTEAFF
d_call: .
j_call: TRBJ1-1
v_call: TRBV30

cdr3_nt: TGTGCCAGCAGTACGTGGACAGGCGGTTATGGCTACACCTTC
cdr3_aa: CASSTWTGGYGYTF
d_call: TRBD1
j_call: TRBJ1-2
v_call: TRBV28

cdr3_nt: TGTGCCAGCAGACCACAGGGGGCGCGTTCCAGCGGGGAGCTGTTTTTT
cdr3_aa: CASRPQGARSSGELFF
d_call: TRBD1
j_call: TRBJ2-2
v_call: TRBV5-4

cdr3_nt: TGTGCTAGCAGCGGAGGGCCCGGGGGCACAGATACGCAGTATTTT
cdr3_aa: CASSGGPGGTDTQYF
d_call: .
j_call: TRBJ2-3
v_call: TRBV7-7

cdr3_nt: TGTGCCAGCTCACCACGGCGGGGTACCATCGATGGCTACACCTTC
cdr3_aa: CASSPRRGTIDGYTF
d_call: .
j_call: TRBJ1-2
v_call: TRBV18

cdr3_nt: TGCGCCAGCAGCTTGGGAGGTAGTCCCCAAGAGACCCAGTACTTC
cdr3_aa: CASSLGGSPQETQYF
d_call: .
j_call: TRBJ2-5
v_call: TRBV5-1

cdr3_nt: TGTGCCTGGAGTGTCATTTTCGGGGTTTCTGAAGATTTCTTT
cdr3_aa: CAWSVIFGVSEDFF
d_call: .
j_call: TRBJ1-1
v_call: TRBV30

cdr3_nt: TGCGCCAGCAGCTTGAATGAACAGGGCCCCTACGAGCAGTACTTC
cdr3_aa: CASSLNEQGPYEQYF
d_call: .
j_call: TRBJ2-7
v_call: TRBV5-1

cdr3_nt: TGTGCCAGCAGTTACTCGGGCGGGAGCTCCTACAATGAGCAGTTCTTC
cdr3_aa: CASSYSGGSSYNEQFF
d_call: TRBD2
j_call: TRBJ2-1
v_call: TRBV6-5

cdr3_nt: TGTGCCAGCAGTTACCGGGGGGCGGTGAACACTGAAGCTTTCTTT
cdr3_aa: CASSYRGAVNTEAFF
d_call: .
j_call: TRBJ1-1
v_call: TRBV6-5

cdr3_nt: TGTGCCAGCAGCTTTCGGACCCAAGGGGGCACTGAAGCTTTCTTT
cdr3_aa: CASSFRTQGGTEAFF
d_call: .
j_call: TRBJ1-1
v_call: TRBV7-9

cdr3_nt: TGCGCCAGCAGCGGCCTAGCGGGGGGGCTGACAGATACGCAGTATTTT
cdr3_aa: CASSGLAGGLTDTQYF
d_call: TRBD2
j_call: TRBJ2-3
v_call: TRBV5-1

cdr3_nt: TGCGCCAGCAGCCCAAGCGGGGGGCCTAATGAGCAGTTCTTC
cdr3_aa: CASSPSGGPNEQFF
d_call: TRBD2
j_call: TRBJ2-1
v_call: TRBV5-1

cdr3_nt: TGTGCCAGCAGTGACCTCGCGGGGGGATACAATGAGCAGTTCTTC
cdr3_aa: CASSDLAGGYNEQFF
d_call: TRBD2
j_call: TRBJ2-1
v_call: TRBV6-1

cdr3_nt: TGTGCTAGTGGTTTGAGGCTAGCAGCGCCCGGGGAGCTGTTTTTT
cdr3_aa: CASGLRLAAPGELFF
d_call: .
j_call: TRBJ2-2
v_call: TRBV12-5

cdr3_nt: TGTGCCAGCAGCCCACCCGGACAGGGTGACTATGGCTACACCTTC
cdr3_aa: CASSPPGQGDYGYTF
d_call: TRBD1
j_call: TRBJ1-2
v_call: TRBV9

cdr3_nt: TGCAGCGCTGTAACAGGGGGCCGGGATCAGCCCCAGCATTTT
cdr3_aa: CSAVTGGRDQPQHF
d_call: TRBD1
j_call: TRBJ1-5
v_call: TRBV29-1

cdr3_nt: TGTGCCAGCAGCGAACAGACAGGAAGCAATCAGCCCCAGCATTTT
cdr3_aa: CASSEQTGSNQPQHF
d_call: .
j_call: TRBJ1-5
v_call: TRBV6-1

cdr3_nt: TGTGCCAGCAGTCGTACCGCTACAGGGAACACTGAAGCTTTCTTT
cdr3_aa: CASSRTATGNTEAFF
d_call: .
j_call: TRBJ1-1
v_call: TRBV27

cdr3_nt: TGTGCCAGCAGAGTCACGAGCGGGGTCGGCGGTGAGCAGTTCTTC
cdr3_aa: CASRVTSGVGGEQFF
d_call: TRBD2
j_call: TRBJ2-1
v_call: TRBV6-5

cdr3_nt: TGTGCCAGCAGCGGGGACAGTACAGATACGCAGTATTTT
cdr3_aa: CASSGDSTDTQYF
d_call: TRBD1
j_call: TRBJ2-3
v_call: TRBV28

cdr3_nt: TGTGCCAGCAGCTCGACAGGGTACGAGCAGTACTTC
cdr3_aa: CASSSTGYEQYF
d_call: TRBD1
j_call: TRBJ2-7
v_call: TRBV5-6

cdr3_nt: TGTGCCAGCAGCCGGGGGAGCCAAGAGACCCAGTACTTC
cdr3_aa: CASSRGSQETQYF
d_call: .
j_call: TRBJ2-5
v_call: TRBV11-1

cdr3_nt: TGTGCCAGCAGTGTGGGGACAGAGCCAAATCAGCCCCAGCATTTT
cdr3_aa: CASSVGTEPNQPQHF
d_call: TRBD1
j_call: TRBJ1-5
v_call: TRBV25-1

cdr3_nt: TGTGCCAGCAGTTTACGTACAGATAGCTCCTACAATGAGCAGTTCTTC
cdr3_aa: CASSLRTDSSYNEQFF
d_call: .
j_call: TRBJ2-1
v_call: TRBV27

cdr3_nt: TGTGCCTGGAGTGTACTAGCGGGGACCCAAGAGACCCAGTACTTC
cdr3_aa: CAWSVLAGTQETQYF
d_call: TRBD2
j_call: TRBJ2-5
v_call: TRBV30

cdr3_nt: TGCGCCAGCAGCCAAGCCCCCACAGGTATTAATCAGCCCCAGCATTTT
cdr3_aa: CASSQAPTGINQPQHF
d_call: .
j_call: TRBJ1-5
v_call: TRBV4-1